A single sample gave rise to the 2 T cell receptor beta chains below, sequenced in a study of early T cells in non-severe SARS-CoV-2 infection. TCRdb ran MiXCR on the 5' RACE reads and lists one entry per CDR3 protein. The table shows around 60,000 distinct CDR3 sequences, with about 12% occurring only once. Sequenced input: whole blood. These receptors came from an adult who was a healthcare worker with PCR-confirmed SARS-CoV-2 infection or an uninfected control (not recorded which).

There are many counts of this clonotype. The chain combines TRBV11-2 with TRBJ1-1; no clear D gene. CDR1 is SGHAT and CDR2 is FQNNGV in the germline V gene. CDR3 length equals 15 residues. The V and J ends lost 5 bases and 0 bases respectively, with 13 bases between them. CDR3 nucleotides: TGTGCCAGCAGCCACACAGATACTTTGAACACTGAAGCTTTCTTT. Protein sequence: CASSHTDTLNTEAFF.

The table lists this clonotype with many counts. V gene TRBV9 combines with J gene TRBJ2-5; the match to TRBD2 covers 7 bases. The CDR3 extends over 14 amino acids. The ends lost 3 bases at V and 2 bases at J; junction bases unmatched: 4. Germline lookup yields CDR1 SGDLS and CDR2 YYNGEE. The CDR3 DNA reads TGTGCCAGCAGCGCACCGGGACTACAAGAGACCCAGTACTTC. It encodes CASSAPGLQETQYF.